The sequence of this T cell receptor (beta chain) was determined in a study of post-analysis software for immune sequencing data. Across the whole study: Secondary progressive, relapsing-remitting and progressive-relapsing multiple sclerosis were among the included disease courses.

Germline CDR1 is SGHRS and CDR2 is YFSETQ. CDR3 length: 12 amino acids. As to this clonotype: Its target is unknown.

Unique-molecular-identifier-tagged TCR beta cDNA libraries were used. T cells, about 0.85 to 11 million of them, yielded approximately 500,000 cDNA molecules. TCRdb processed the PCR reads anew with MiXCR; each CDR3 protein has one entry. The data contain some 450,000 distinct CDR3 sequences, approximately 45% of them singletons. Findings of the study overall: When compared against controls, multiple sclerosis patients showed significantly lower normalized Chao1 diversity. Five or six TRBV segments were significantly more frequent in patients than in controls. TRBV5-6, TRBV5-1 and TRBV20-1 were among these segments. Samples from one preparation batch, clustered by F measure, grouped strongly together.

The sequenced sample was blood. The chain joins TRBV5-1 to TRBJ2-1; D is unclear. The DNA matches TRBJ2-7 better at its end, which makes the J call doubtful. The TCR comes from a girl aged 5 to 17 with multiple sclerosis. CDR3: CASSDRRYEQYF. The CDR3 nucleotides are TGCGCCAGCAGCGATCGCCGCTATGAGCAGTACTTC.